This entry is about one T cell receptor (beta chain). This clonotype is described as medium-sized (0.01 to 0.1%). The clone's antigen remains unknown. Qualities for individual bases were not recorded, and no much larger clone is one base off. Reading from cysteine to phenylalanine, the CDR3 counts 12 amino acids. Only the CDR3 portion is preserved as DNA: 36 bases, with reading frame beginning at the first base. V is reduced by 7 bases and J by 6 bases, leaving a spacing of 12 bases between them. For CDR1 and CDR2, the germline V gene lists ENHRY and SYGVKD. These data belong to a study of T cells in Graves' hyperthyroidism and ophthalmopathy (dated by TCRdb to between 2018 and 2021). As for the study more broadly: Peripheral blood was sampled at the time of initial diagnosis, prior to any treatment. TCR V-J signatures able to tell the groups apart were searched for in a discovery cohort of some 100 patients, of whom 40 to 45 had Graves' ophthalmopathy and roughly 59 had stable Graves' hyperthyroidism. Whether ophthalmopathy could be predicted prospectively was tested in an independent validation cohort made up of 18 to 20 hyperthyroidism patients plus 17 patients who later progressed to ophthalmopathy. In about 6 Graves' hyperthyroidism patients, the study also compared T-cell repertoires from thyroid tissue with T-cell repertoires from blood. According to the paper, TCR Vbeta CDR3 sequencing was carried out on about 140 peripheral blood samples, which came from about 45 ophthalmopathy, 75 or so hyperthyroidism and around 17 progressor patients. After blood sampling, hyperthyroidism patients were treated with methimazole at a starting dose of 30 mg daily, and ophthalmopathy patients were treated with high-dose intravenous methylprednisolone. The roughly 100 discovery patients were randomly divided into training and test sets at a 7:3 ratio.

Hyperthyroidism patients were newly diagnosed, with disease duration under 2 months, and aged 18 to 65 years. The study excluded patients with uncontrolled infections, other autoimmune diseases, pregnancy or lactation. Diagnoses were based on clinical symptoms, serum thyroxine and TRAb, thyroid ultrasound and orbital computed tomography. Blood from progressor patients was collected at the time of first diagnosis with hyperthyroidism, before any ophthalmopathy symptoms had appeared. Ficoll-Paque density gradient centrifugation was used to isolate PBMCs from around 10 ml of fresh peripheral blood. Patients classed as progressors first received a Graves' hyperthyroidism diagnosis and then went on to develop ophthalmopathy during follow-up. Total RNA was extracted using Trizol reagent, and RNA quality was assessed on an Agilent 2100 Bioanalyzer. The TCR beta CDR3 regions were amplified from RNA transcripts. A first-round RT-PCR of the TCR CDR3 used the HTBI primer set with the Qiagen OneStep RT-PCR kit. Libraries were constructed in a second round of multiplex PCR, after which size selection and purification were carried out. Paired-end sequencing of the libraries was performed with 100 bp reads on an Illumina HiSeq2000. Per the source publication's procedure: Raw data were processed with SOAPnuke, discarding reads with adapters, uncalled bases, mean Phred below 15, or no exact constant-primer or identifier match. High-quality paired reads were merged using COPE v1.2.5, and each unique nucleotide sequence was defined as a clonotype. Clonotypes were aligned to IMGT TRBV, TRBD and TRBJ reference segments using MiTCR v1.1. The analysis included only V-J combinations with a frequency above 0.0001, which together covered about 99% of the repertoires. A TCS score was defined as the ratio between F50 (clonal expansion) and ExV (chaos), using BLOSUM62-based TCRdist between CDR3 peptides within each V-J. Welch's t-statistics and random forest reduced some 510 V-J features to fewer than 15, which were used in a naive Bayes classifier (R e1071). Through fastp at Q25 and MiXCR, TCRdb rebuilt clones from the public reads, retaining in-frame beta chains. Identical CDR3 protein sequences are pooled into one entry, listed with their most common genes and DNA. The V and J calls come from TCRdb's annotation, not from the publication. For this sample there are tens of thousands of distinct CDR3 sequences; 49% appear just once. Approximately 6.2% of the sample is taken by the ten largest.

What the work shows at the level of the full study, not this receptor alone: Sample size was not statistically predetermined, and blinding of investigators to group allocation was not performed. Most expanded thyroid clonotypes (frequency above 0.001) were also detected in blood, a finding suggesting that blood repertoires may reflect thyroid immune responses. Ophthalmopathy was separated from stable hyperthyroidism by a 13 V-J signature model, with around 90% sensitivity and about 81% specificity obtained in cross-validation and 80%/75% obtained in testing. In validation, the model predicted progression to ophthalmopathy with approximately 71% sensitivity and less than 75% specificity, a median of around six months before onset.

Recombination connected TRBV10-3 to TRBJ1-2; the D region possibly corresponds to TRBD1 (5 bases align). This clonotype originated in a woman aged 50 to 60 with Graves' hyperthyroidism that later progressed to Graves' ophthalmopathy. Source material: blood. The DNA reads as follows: TGTGCCATCACCGCGGGACTGGATGGCTACACCTTC. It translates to CAITAGLDGYTF.